This T cell receptor (beta chain) is drawn from a study of CD8 T cells in ankylosing spondylitis. This clonotype has at least ten counts. MiXCR was run by TCRdb on the 5' RACE reads, yielding one entry per CDR3 protein. The table lists some 140,000 distinct CDR3 sequences, about 6.7% of them singletons. Deletions cut 0 bases from V and 3 bases from J, with 9 bases between. Germline CDR1 and CDR2: SGHRS and YFSETQ. The CDR3 is 14 amino acids. This clonotype was sampled from a female donor with ankylosing spondylitis or in good health (not recorded which). The chain has TRBV5-1 and TRBJ1-1; D is uncertain. Sequenced input: blood, either unsorted or a sorted T cell fraction (not recorded which). The DNA for the CDR3 is TGCGCCAGCAGCTTGGGTGTTCTGGACACTGAAGCTTTCTTT. Amino acid sequence: CASSLGVLDTEAFF. The complete variable domain, with remaining parts taken from reference TRBV5-1 and TRBJ1-1, reads KAGVTQTPRYLIKTRGQQVTLSCSPISGHRSVSWYQQTPGQGLQFLFEYFSETQRNKGNFPGRFSGRQFSNSRSEMNVSTLELGDSALYLCASSLGVLDTEAFFGQGTRLTVV.